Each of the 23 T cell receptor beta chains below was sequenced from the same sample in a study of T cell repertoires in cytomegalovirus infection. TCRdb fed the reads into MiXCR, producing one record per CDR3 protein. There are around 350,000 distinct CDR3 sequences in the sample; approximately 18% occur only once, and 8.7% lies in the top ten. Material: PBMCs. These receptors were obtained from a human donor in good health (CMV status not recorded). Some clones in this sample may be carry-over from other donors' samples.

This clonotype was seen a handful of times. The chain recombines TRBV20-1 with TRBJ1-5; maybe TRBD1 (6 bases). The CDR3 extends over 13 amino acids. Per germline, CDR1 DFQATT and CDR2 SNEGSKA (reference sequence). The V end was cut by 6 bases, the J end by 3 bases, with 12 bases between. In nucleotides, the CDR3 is TGCAGTGCCCTTGGACAGCCCAATCAGCCCCAGCATTTT. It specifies CSALGQPNQPQHF.

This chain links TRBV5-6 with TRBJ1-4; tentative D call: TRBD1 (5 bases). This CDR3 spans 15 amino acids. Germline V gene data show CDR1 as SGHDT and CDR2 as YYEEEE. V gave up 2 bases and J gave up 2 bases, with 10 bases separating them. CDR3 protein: CASSFFPGTNEKLFF. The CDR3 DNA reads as TGTGCCAGCAGCTTCTTCCCAGGGACTAATGAAAAACTGTTTTTT.

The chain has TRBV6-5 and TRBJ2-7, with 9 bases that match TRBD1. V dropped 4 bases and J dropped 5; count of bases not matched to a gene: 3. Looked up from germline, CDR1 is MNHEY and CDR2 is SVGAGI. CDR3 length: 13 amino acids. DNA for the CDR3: TGTGCCAGCAGTTCGGACAGGGGAGACGAGCAGTACTTC. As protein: CASSSDRGDEQYF.

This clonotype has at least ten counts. The CDR3 DNA follows: TGTGCCAGCAGTTACCAAAGGGGGGTACGGGTTGAAGCTTTCTTT. Its translation: CASSYQRGVRVEAFF. The chain couples TRBV6-6 to TRBJ1-1; a weak D match, TRBD1 (6 bases). The V gene lost 2 bases and the J gene lost 7 bases, with 17 bases spanning the gap. Germline CDR1 MNHNY, CDR2 SVGAGI (reference sequence). The CDR3 runs 15 residues.

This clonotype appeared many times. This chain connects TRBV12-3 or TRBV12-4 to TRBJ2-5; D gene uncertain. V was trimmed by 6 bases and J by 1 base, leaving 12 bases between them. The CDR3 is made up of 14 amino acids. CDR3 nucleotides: TGTGCCAGCAGCACCGAGTGGCTCCAAGAGACCCAGTACTTC. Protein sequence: CASSTEWLQETQYF.

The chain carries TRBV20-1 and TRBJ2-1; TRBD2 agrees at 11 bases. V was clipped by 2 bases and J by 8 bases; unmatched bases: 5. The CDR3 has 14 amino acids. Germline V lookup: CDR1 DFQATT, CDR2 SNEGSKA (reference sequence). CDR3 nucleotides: TGCAGTGCTAGATTTAGCGGGGGGGCTGATGAGCAGTTCTTC. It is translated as CSARFSGGADEQFF.

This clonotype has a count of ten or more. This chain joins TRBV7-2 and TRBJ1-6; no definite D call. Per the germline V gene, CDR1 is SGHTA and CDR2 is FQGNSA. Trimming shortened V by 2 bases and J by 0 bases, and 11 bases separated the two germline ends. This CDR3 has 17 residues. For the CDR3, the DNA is TGTGCCAGCAGCTTAACTCCAGTGGGCTCCTATAATTCACCCCTCCACTTT. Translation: CASSLTPVGSYNSPLHF.

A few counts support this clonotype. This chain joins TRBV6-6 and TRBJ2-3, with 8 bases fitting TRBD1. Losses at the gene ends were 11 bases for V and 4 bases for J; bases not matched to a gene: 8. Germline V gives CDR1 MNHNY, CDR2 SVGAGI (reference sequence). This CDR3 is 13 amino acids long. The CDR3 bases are TGTGCCGCTCTCCAGGGGGCCTCAGATACGCAGTATTTT. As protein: CAALQGASDTQYF.

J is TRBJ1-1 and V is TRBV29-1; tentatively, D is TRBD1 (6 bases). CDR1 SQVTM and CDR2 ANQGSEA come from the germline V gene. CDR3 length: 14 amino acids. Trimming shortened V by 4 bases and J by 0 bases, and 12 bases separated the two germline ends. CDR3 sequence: CSVGGGALNTEAFF. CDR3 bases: TGCAGCGTTGGGGGGGGGGCGCTGAACACTGAAGCTTTCTTT.

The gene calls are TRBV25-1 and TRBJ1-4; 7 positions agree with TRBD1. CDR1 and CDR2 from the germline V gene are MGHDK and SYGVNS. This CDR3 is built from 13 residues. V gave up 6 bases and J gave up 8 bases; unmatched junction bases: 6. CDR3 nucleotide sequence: TGTGCCAGCAGACAGGGGCTGGAAGAAAAACTGTTTTTT. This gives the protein CASRQGLEEKLFF.

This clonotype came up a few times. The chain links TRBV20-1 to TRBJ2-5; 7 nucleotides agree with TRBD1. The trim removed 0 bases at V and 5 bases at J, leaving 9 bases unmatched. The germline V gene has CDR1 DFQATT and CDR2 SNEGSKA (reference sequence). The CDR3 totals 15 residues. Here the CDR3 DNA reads TGCAGTGCTAGAGACCGACGAGCAGGGGGTGAGACCCAGTACTTC. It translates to CSARDRRAGGETQYF.

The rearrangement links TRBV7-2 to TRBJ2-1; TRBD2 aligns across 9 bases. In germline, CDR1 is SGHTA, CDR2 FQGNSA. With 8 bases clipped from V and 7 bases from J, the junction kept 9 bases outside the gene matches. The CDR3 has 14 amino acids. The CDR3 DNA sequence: TGTGCCAGCGCGAGCGGGGGGTTTTATAATGAGCAGTTCTTC. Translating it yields CASASGGFYNEQFF.

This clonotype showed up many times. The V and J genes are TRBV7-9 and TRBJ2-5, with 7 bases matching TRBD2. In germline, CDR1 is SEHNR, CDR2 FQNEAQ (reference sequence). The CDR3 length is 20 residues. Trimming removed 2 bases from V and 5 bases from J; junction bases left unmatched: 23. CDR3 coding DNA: TGTGCCAGCAGCTTACCCCTCTCCGCCTTAGCGGGCCAGCCCGTCGAGACCCAGTACTTC. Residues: CASSLPLSALAGQPVETQYF.

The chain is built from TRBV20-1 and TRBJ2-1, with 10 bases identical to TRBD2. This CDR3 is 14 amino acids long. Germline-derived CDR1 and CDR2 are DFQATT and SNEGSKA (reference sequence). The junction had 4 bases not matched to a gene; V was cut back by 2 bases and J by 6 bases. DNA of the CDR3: TGCAGTGCTAGACAGCTAGCGGGGGCCAATGAGCAGTTCTTC. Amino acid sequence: CSARQLAGANEQFF.

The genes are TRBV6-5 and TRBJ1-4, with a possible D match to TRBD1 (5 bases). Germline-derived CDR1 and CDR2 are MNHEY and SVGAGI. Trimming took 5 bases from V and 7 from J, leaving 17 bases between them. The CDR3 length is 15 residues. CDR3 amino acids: CASSALPGVGEKLFF. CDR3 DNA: TGTGCCAGCAGTGCCCTCCCGGGGGTAGGTGAAAAACTGTTTTTT.

CDR3: CASSQGSTPNYGYTF. In nucleotides, the CDR3 is TGTGCCAGCAGCCAGGGGAGCACCCCAAACTATGGCTACACCTTC. The V gene is TRBV5-6, the J gene TRBJ1-2; D perhaps matches TRBD1 (6 bases). The CDR3 loop spans 15 amino acids. CDR1 and CDR2 from the germline V gene are SGHDT and YYEEEE. Between the trimmed V and J ends, which lost 4 bases and 2 bases, there was a span of 15 bases.

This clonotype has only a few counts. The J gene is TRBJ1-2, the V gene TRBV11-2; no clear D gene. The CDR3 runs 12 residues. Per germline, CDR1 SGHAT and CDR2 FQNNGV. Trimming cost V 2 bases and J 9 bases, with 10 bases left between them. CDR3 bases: TGTGCCAGCAGCTTAATGGCGCATAGCTACACCTTC. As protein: CASSLMAHSYTF.

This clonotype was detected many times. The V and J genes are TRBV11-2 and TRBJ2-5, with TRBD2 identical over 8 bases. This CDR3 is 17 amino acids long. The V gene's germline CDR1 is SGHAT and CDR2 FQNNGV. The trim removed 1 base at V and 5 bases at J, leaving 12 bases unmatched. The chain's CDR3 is CASSLGPGGILGETQYF. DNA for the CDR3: TGTGCCAGCAGCTTAGGGCCGGGAGGGATCCTGGGGGAGACCCAGTACTTC.

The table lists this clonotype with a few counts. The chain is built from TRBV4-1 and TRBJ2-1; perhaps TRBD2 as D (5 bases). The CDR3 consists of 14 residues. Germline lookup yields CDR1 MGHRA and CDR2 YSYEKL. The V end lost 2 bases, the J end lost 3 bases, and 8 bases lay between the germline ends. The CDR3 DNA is TGCGCCAGCAGCCAACCACTAGGCTACAATGAGCAGTTCTTC. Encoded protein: CASSQPLGYNEQFF.

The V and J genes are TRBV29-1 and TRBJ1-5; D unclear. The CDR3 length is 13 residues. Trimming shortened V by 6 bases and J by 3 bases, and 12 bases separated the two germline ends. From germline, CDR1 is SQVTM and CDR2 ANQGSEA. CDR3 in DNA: TGCAGCGTGGTCCGGGCCTTCAATCAGCCCCAGCATTTT. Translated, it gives CSVVRAFNQPQHF.

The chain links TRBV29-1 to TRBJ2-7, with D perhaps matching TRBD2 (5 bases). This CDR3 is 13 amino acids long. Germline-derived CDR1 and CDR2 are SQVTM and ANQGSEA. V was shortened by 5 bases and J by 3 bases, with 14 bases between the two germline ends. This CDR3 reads CSVCEVGDYEQYF. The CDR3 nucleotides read TGCAGCGTTTGCGAGGTGGGAGACTACGAGCAGTACTTC.

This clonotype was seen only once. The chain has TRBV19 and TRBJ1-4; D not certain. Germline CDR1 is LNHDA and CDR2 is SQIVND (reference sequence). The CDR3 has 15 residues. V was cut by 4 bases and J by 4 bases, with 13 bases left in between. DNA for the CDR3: TGTGCCAGTAGTAAGCCTTCATCGGGTAATGAAAAACTGTTTTTT. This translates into CASSKPSSGNEKLFF.

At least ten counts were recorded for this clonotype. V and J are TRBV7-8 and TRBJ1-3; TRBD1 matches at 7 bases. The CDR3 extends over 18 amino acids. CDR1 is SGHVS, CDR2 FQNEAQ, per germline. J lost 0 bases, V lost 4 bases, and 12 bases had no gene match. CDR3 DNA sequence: TGTGCCAGCAGCTCCTCATTGGTCAGACAGGGCTCTGGAAACACCATATATTTT. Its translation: CASSSSLVRQGSGNTIYF.